Below are 25 T cell receptor beta chains sequenced from a single sample in a study of post-analysis software for immune sequencing data. The study, taken as a whole, reports: Patients used roughly five TRBV segments, including TRBV5-6, TRBV5-1 and TRBV20-1, more often than controls.

Their cognate antigens are unknown. Each TCR beta cDNA library carried unique molecular identifiers. Each CDR3 protein is one row after TCRdb ran MiXCR on the PCR reads. This table holds roughly 430,000 distinct CDR3 sequences, over 30% found once. The source material was blood. The origin of the receptors is a girl aged 2 to 9 with multiple sclerosis.

The chain has TRBV4-3 and TRBJ2-7, with a tentative D call TRBD1 (6 bases). This CDR3 is built from 16 residues. The V end was cut by 2 bases, the J end by 2 bases, with 16 bases between. Germline V gives CDR1 LGHNA, CDR2 YSLEER. The CDR3 spells CASSQPSGTSTYEQYF. In DNA, the CDR3 is TGCGCCAGCAGCCAACCGTCCGGGACATCAACCTACGAGCAGTACTTC.

V gene TRBV10-2 combines with J gene TRBJ2-3, with D tentatively TRBD2 (5 bases). The CDR3 has 11 amino acids. V shed 8 bases and J shed 5 bases, with 8 bases lying between them. The germline CDR1 and CDR2 sequences are WSHSY and SAAADI. The chain's CDR3 is CASQGLDTQYF. DNA of the CDR3: TGCGCCAGCCAAGGACTAGATACGCAGTATTTT.

A single count supports this clonotype. The chain has TRBV7-2 and TRBJ1-2; TRBD1 matches 8 bases. The CDR3 loop spans 13 amino acids. Germline CDR1 reads SGHTA; CDR2 reads FQGNSA. Trimming at V came to 6 bases and at J to 8 bases, leaving 8 bases not matched to a gene. The CDR3 sequence is CASSLDRAGGYTF. The CDR3, as DNA: TGTGCCAGCAGTTTGGACAGGGCTGGCGGCTACACCTTC.

This clonotype appeared a few times. V is TRBV5-1 and J is TRBJ1-1; D remains unclear. V was shortened by 4 bases and J by 10 bases, with 26 bases between the two germline ends. This CDR3 comprises 16 residues. Germline loops: CDR1 SGHRS, CDR2 YFSETQ. CDR3 sequence reads: CASSIFSAPAFVGAFF. The CDR3 DNA reads TGCGCCAGCAGCATTTTCTCCGCTCCGGCATTTGTCGGAGCTTTCTTT.

A single count supports this clonotype. The J gene is TRBJ2-1, the V gene TRBV7-9; D perhaps matches TRBD2 (6 bases). This CDR3 has 13 amino acids. V shed 7 bases and J shed 4 bases, with 11 bases lying between them. Germline V gene sequence: CDR1 SEHNR, CDR2 FQNEAQ (reference sequence). The CDR3 loop is CASKAGLYNEQFF. Written as DNA, the CDR3 is TGTGCCAGCAAGGCGGGGTTATACAATGAGCAGTTCTTC. Filled out from reference TRBV7-9 and TRBJ2-1, the complete variable domain reads DTGVSQNPRHKITKRGQNVTFRCDPISEHNRLYWYRQTLGQGPEFLTYFQNEAQLEKSRLLSDRFSAERPKGSFSTLEIQRTEQGDSAMYLCASKAGLYNEQFFGPGTRLTVL.

The chain has TRBV6-5 and TRBJ1-2; D might be TRBD1 (6 bases). The V end was cut by 0 bases, the J end by 5 bases, with 13 bases between. The germline V gene encodes CDR1 MNHEY and CDR2 SVGAGI. This CDR3 is built from 15 residues. In nucleotides, the CDR3 is TGTGCCAGCAGTTACTCAAGACAGGCCCAATATGGCTACACCTTC. Protein sequence: CASSYSRQAQYGYTF.

The V and J genes are TRBV4-3 and TRBJ2-1; D is ambiguous. CDR1 is LGHNA, CDR2 YSLEER, per germline. V dropped 4 bases and J dropped 3 bases, with 13 bases sitting between them. CDR3 size: 15 residues. The CDR3 DNA reads as TGCGCCAGCAGCCCCCGGGCTGGCAGCTACAATGAGCAGTTCTTC. Its translation: CASSPRAGSYNEQFF.

This clonotype was detected a few times. V is TRBV7-2 and J is TRBJ2-7, with 7 bases aligning to TRBD1. V dropped 5 bases and J dropped 5; count of bases not matched to a gene: 6. The germline V gene has CDR1 SGHTA and CDR2 FQGNSA. This CDR3 is 13 amino acids long. CDR3 sequence reads: CASSLTGPDEQYF. The CDR3 coding sequence is TGTGCCAGCAGCCTGACAGGGCCCGACGAGCAGTACTTC.

This clonotype was detected a few times. V gene TRBV20-1 combines with J gene TRBJ1-5; D might be TRBD1 (5 bases). The germline CDR1 and CDR2 sequences are DFQATT and SNEGSKA (reference sequence). V gave up 3 bases and J gave up 1 base, with 7 bases separating them. The CDR3 has 13 amino acids. The CDR3 region is CSASSGSNQPQHF. In nucleotides, the CDR3 is TGCAGTGCTAGTTCAGGGAGCAATCAGCCCCAGCATTTT.

This clonotype was detected a few times. V is TRBV5-1 and J is TRBJ2-4, with no clear D. The germline V gene encodes CDR1 SGHRS and CDR2 YFSETQ. V dropped 4 bases and J dropped 5 bases, with 13 bases sitting between them. This CDR3 has 14 residues. CDR3 sequence (DNA): TGCGCCAGCAGCCCTGACCTATGGGAAAACATTCAGTACTTC. Translated, it gives CASSPDLWENIQYF.

This chain connects TRBV20-1 to TRBJ1-4, with D possibly being TRBD1 (6 bases). CDR1 is DFQATT and CDR2 is SNEGSKA in the germline V gene (reference sequence). The ends were cut back, 0 bases at V and 5 bases at J, with 10 bases in the middle. The CDR3 runs to 14 residues. CDR3 loop: CSAREGARNEKLFF. CDR3 DNA: TGCAGTGCTAGAGAGGGGGCACGGAATGAAAAACTGTTTTTT.

This chain links TRBV21-1 with TRBJ2-1; the table calls TRBD2, which could not be checked here. TRBV21-1 is annotated as a pseudogene. This CDR3 comprises 13 residues. The CDR3 sequence is CASRKRRVNEQFF. DNA for the CDR3: TGTGCCAGCCGAAAGAGGAGGGTCAATGAGCAGTTCTTC.

The CDR3 protein is CAISESKLAGGGVNEQFF. The CDR3 DNA sequence: TGTGCCATCAGTGAGTCGAAACTAGCGGGAGGGGGTGTGAATGAGCAGTTCTTC. V and J are TRBV10-3 and TRBJ2-1; 13 positions match TRBD2. Germline lookup yields CDR1 ENHRY and CDR2 SYGVKD. With 0 bases clipped from V and 7 bases from J, the junction kept 9 bases outside the gene matches. The CDR3 runs 18 residues.

This chain connects TRBV28 to TRBJ2-1; no clear D gene. Germline V gene data show CDR1 as MDHEN and CDR2 as SYDVKM. The V end was cut by 2 bases, the J end by 6 bases, with 8 bases between. This CDR3 spans 13 amino acids. CDR3 protein: CASSLPRSNEQFF. CDR3 in DNA: TGTGCCAGCAGTTTACCTAGATCCAATGAGCAGTTCTTC. Together with reference TRBV28 and TRBJ2-1, the CDR3 gives the full variable domain: DVKVTQSSRYLVKRTGEKVFLECVQDMDHENMFWYRQDPGLGLRLIYFSYDVKMKEKGDIPEGYSVSREKKERFSLILESASTNQTSMYLCASSLPRSNEQFFGPGTRLTVL.

J is TRBJ1-1 and V is TRBV29-1; D call uncertain. Trimming pared 7 bases from V and 0 bases from J, leaving 6 bases between. CDR1 is SQVTM, CDR2 ANQGSEA, per germline. The CDR3 sequence is 11 residues long. The CDR3 DNA is TGCAGCGGCCACATGAACACTGAAGCTTTCTTT. Translating gives CSGHMNTEAFF.

The chain uses TRBV5-1 and TRBJ2-6; TRBD2 aligns across 8 bases. CDR1 is SGHRS and CDR2 is YFSETQ in the germline V gene. Trimming removed 3 bases from V and 0 bases from J; junction bases left unmatched: 8. The CDR3 consists of 18 residues. The CDR3 sequence is CASSSTTSASSGANVLTF. CDR3 DNA sequence: TGCGCCAGCAGCTCGACGACTAGCGCCAGCTCTGGGGCCAACGTCCTGACTTTC.

This rearrangement joins TRBV20-1 to TRBJ1-1; the match to TRBD1 covers 8 bases. The germline CDR1 and CDR2 sequences are DFQATT and SNEGSKA (reference sequence). This CDR3 is 14 amino acids long. Trimming removed 1 base from V and 4 bases from J; junction bases left unmatched: 5. For the CDR3, the DNA is TGCAGTGCTAGAGGTGACAGGGGAGGCACTGAAGCTTTCTTT. Translated, it gives CSARGDRGGTEAFF.

V and J are TRBV18 and TRBJ2-5; D might be TRBD1 (6 bases). V was clipped by 0 bases and J by 11 bases, with 19 bases between them. CDR1 is KGHSH, CDR2 LQKENI, per germline. This CDR3 contains 15 residues. CDR3 nucleotides: TGTGCCAGCTCACCACCCCAGGGGTACCACAATGAGCAGTACTTC. This encodes CASSPPQGYHNEQYF.

Ten or more counts support this clonotype. V is TRBV28 and J is TRBJ2-3; TRBD2 agrees at 7 bases. In germline, CDR1 is MDHEN, CDR2 SYDVKM. Losses at the gene ends were 5 bases for V and 0 bases for J; bases not matched to a gene: 5. The CDR3 has 15 amino acids. This CDR3 reads CASSRSGPSTDTQYF. The CDR3 region has the DNA TGTGCCAGCAGTCGTAGCGGGCCGAGCACAGATACGCAGTATTTT.

The J gene is TRBJ1-2, the V gene TRBV7-3; the match to TRBD1 covers 8 bases. The CDR3 extends over 15 amino acids. Germline V gives CDR1 SGHTA, CDR2 FQGTGA. The junction had 6 bases not matched to a gene; V was cut back by 2 bases and J by 4 bases. The DNA of the CDR3 is TGTGCCAGCAGCTTATCTCCAACAGGGGGCTATGGCTACACCTTC. Its protein is CASSLSPTGGYGYTF.

This clonotype was counted ten times or more. This chain joins TRBV7-9 and TRBJ2-3; D call uncertain. The length of the CDR3 is 13 residues. V gave up 3 bases and J gave up 4 bases, with 8 bases separating them. Germline V gives CDR1 SEHNR, CDR2 FQNEAQ (reference sequence). The CDR3 loop reads CASSFALSDTQYF. In nucleotides, the CDR3 is TGTGCCAGCAGCTTTGCACTTTCAGATACGCAGTATTTT.

V usage is TRBV12-3 or TRBV12-4 and J usage is TRBJ1-5; perhaps TRBD1 as D (5 bases). The CDR3 runs to 12 residues. CDR3 sequence (DNA): TGTGCTCGGAGGGGTGGCAATCAGCCCCAGCATTTT. Translating gives CARRGGNQPQHF.

This clonotype was picked up a small number of times. The genes are TRBV5-1 and TRBJ1-1; a weak D match, TRBD1 (5 bases). The germline gives CDR1 SGHRS, CDR2 YFSETQ. The CDR3 has 14 residues. V shed 2 bases and J shed 1 base, with 9 bases lying between them. In nucleotides, the CDR3 is TGCGCCAGCAGCTTCTGGGACGAGAACACTGAAGCTTTCTTT. Its protein is CASSFWDENTEAFF. The entire variable domain, with the rest obtained from reference TRBV5-1 and TRBJ1-1, is as follows: KAGVTQTPRYLIKTRGQQVTLSCSPISGHRSVSWYQQTPGQGLQFLFEYFSETQRNKGNFPGRFSGRQFSNSRSEMNVSTLELGDSALYLCASSFWDENTEAFFGQGTRLTVV.

The J gene is TRBJ2-1, the V gene TRBV28, with D tentatively TRBD1 (5 bases). V lost 2 bases and J 13 bases, leaving 15 bases between the germline ends. CDR1 is MDHEN and CDR2 is SYDVKM in the germline V gene. There are 13 residues in the CDR3. The CDR3 sequence is CASSLMWGATQFF. CDR3 bases: TGTGCCAGCAGTTTAATGTGGGGCGCGACCCAGTTCTTC. The full variable domain, with the rest looked up from reference TRBV28 and TRBJ2-1, is DVKVTQSSRYLVKRTGEKVFLECVQDMDHENMFWYRQDPGLGLRLIYFSYDVKMKEKGDIPEGYSVSREKKERFSLILESASTNQTSMYLCASSLMWGATQFFGPGTRLTVL.

The chain uses TRBV6-5 and TRBJ1-5; D gene unclear. The CDR3 is 14 amino acids. The germline CDR1 and CDR2 sequences are MNHEY and SVGAGI. V was clipped by 3 bases and J by 3 bases, with 9 bases between them. In DNA form, the CDR3 reads TGTGCCAGCAGTTATTCTTTTTTCAATCAGCCCCAGCATTTT. This encodes CASSYSFFNQPQHF.